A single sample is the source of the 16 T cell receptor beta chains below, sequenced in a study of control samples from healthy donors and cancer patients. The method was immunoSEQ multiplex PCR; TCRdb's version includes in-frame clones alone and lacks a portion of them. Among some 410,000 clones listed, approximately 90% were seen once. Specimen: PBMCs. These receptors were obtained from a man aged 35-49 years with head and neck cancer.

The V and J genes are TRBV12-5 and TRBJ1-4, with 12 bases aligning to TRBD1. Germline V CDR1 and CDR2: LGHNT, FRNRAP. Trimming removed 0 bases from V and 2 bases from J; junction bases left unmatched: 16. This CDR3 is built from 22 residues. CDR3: CASGLVPGTGGASRRTNEKLFF. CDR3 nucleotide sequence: TGTGCTAGTGGTTTGGTACCCGGGACAGGGGGCGCGTCCCGCCGCACTAATGAAAAACTGTTTTTT.

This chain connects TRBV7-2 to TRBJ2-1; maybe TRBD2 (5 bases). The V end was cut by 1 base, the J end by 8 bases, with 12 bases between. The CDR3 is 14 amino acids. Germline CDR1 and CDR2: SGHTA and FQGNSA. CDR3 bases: TGTGCCAGCAGCTTAGTTGGCGGGTCGGATGAGCAGTTCTTC. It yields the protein CASSLVGGSDEQFF.

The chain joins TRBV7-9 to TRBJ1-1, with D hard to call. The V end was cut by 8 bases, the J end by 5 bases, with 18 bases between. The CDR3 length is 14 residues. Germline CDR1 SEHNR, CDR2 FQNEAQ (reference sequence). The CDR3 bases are TGTGCCAGCGCCTTGGACGGGCTGGCGACTGAAGCTTTCTTT. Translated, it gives CASALDGLATEAFF.

The CDR3 reads CASSLGTASSNQPQHF. CDR3 bases: TGTGCCAGCAGCCTCGGGACAGCAAGTAGCAATCAGCCCCAGCATTTT. The chain uses TRBV11-2 and TRBJ1-5; TRBD1 matches 7 bases. The CDR3 covers 16 residues. Germline V gene sequence: CDR1 SGHAT, CDR2 FQNNGV. The trim removed 5 bases at V and 0 bases at J, leaving 7 bases unmatched. Variable domain in full (rest from reference TRBV11-2 and TRBJ1-5): EAGVAQSPRYKIIEKRQSVAFWCNPISGHATLYWYQQILGQGPKLLIQFQNNGVVDDSQLPKDRFSAERLKGVDSTLKIQPAKLEDSAVYLCASSLGTASSNQPQHFGDGTRLSIL.

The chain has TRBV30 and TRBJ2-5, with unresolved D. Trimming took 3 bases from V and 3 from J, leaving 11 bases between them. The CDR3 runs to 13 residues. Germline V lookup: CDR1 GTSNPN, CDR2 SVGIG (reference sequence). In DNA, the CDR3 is TGTGCCTGGAGCCCCTGGGCCGAAGAGACCCAGTACTTC. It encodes CAWSPWAEETQYF. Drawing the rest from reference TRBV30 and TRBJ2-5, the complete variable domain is SQTIHQWPATLVQPVGSPLSLECTVEGTSNPNLYWYRQAAGRGLQLLFYSVGIGQISSEVPQNLSASRPQDRQFILSSKKLLLSDSGFYLCAWSPWAEETQYFGPGTRLLVL.

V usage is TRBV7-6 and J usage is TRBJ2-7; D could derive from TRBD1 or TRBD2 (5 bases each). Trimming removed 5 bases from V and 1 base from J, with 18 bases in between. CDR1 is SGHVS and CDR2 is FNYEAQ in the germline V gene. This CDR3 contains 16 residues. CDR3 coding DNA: TGTGCCAGCAGCCCACACCCGGGGCCGAGATCCTACGAGCAGTACTTC. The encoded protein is CASSPHPGPRSYEQYF.

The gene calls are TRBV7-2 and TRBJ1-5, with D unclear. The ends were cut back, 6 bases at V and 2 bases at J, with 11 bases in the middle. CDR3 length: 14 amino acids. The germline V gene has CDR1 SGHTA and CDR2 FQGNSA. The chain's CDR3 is CASRVYGGNQPQHF. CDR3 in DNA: TGTGCCAGCAGAGTCTACGGGGGCAATCAGCCCCAGCATTTT.

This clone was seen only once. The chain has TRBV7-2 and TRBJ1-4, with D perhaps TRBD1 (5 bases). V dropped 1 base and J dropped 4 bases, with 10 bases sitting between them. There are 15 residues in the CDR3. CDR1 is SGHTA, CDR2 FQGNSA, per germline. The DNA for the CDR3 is TGTGCCAGCAGCTTAGGGAGGGGACTTAATGAAAAACTGTTTTTT. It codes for CASSLGRGLNEKLFF.

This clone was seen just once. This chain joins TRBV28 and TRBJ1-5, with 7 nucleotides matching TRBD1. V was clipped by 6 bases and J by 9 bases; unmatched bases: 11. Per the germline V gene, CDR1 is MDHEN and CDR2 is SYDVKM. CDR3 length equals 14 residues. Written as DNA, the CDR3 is TGTGCCAGCAGACCAACAGGGGAATATCGGCCCCAGCATTTT. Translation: CASRPTGEYRPQHF.

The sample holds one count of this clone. CDR3: CASSYNRQGYGYTF. In nucleotides, the CDR3 is TGTGCCAGCAGCTATAACAGACAGGGCTATGGCTACACCTTC. The chain links TRBV11-2 to TRBJ1-2, with 7 bases lining up with TRBD1. V was pared by 4 bases and J by 4 bases, with 6 bases of the junction left unmatched. Germline loops: CDR1 SGHAT, CDR2 FQNNGV. The CDR3 loop spans 14 amino acids.

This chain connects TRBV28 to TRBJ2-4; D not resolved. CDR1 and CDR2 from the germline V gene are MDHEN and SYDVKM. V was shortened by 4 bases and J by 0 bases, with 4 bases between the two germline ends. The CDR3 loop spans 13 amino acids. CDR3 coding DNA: TGTGCCAGCAGTTCACTAGCCAAAAACATTCAGTACTTC. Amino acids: CASSSLAKNIQYF. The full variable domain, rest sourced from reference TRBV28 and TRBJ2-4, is DVKVTQSSRYLVKRTGEKVFLECVQDMDHENMFWYRQDPGLGLRLIYFSYDVKMKEKGDIPEGYSVSREKKERFSLILESASTNQTSMYLCASSSLAKNIQYFGAGTRLSVL.

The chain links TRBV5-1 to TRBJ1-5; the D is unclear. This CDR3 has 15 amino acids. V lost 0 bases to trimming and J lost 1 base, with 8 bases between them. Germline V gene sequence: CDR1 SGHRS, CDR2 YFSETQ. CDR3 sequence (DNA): TGCGCCAGCAGCTTGGGGGAGATGAGCAATCAGCCCCAGCATTTT. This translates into CASSLGEMSNQPQHF.

CDR3 DNA: TGTGCCAGCAGCCAACTCGACAGGGGTCATGGCTACACCTTC. Its translation is CASSQLDRGHGYTF. This sequence joins TRBV14 and TRBJ1-2; 8 nucleotides line up with TRBD1. Germline-derived CDR1 and CDR2 are SGHDN and FVKESK. The CDR3 extends over 14 amino acids. J lost 6 bases, V lost 2 bases, and 5 bases had no gene match.

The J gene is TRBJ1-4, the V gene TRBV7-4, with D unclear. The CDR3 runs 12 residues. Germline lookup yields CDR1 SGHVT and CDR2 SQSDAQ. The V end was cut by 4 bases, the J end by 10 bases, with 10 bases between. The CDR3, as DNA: TGTGCCAGCAGCTGGAGGCTGAGAAAACTGTTTTTT. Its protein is CASSWRLRKLFF.

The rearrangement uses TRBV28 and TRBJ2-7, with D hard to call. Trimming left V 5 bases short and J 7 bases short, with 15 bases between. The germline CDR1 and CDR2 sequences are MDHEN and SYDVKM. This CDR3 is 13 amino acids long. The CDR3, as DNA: TGTGCCAGCAGTCTGACGGGTGTTTGGGAGCAGTACTTC. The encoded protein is CASSLTGVWEQYF.

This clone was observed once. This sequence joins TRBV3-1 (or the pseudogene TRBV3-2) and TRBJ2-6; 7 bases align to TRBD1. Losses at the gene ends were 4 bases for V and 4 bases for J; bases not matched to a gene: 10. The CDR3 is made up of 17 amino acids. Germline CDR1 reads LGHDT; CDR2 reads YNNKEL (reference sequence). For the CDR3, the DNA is TGTGCCAGCAGCCTCGTACAGGGGTATACCGGGGCCAACGTCCTGACTTTC. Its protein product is CASSLVQGYTGANVLTF.